The entry below describes one T cell receptor beta chain. Its target is not known. The source of the sample is a study of yellow fever vaccine responses in identical twins. Study results and caveats: On the reported evidence, twins' vaccine T cell responses seemed partly convergent and partly personalized.

One entry per CDR3 protein, called by TCRdb with MiXCR from the RT-PCR reads. In the table there are under 25,000 distinct CDR3 sequences, around 72% of which are singletons. Trimming removed 5 bases at V and 2 bases at J, with 15 bases between. Germline assignment: CDR1 SGHRS and CDR2 YFSETQ. This CDR3 contains 15 residues. This receptor was obtained from a woman aged 18-29 years who received the yellow fever vaccine. Specimen: T cells from blood (PBMCs), unsorted or a sorted subset (not recorded which), collected before or after yellow fever vaccination (not recorded which). The genes are TRBV5-1 and TRBJ2-3, with D possibly matching TRBD2 (6 bases). The DNA for the CDR3 is TGCGCCAGCAGGGGGTCTAGCGTTACCACAGATACGCAGTATTTT. Translated, it gives CASRGSSVTTDTQYF.